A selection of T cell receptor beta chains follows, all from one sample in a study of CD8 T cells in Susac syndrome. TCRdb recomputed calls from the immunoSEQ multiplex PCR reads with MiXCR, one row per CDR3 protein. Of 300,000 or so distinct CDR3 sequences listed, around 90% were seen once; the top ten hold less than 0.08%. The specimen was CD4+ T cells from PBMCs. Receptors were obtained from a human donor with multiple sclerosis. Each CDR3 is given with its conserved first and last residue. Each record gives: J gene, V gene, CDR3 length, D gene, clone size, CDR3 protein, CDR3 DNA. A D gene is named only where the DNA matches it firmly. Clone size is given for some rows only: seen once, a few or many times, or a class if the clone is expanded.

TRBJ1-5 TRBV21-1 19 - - CASSEWDLIARSGSQPQHF TGTGCCAGCAGCGAGTGGGACTTAATAGCAAGGAGTGGCAGTCAGCCCCAGCATTTT
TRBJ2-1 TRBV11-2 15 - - CASSPTSLSSAEQFF TGTGCCAGCAGCCCCACTAGCCTGTCCTCCGCTGAGCAGTTCTTC
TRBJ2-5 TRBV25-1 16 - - CASSASLGRAVETQYF TGTGCCAGCAGTGCATCCCTGGGCAGGGCGGTTGAGACCCAGTACTTC
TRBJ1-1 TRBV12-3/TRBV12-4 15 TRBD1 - CASRPPLPGGNEAFF TGTGCCAGCAGACCGCCCCTTCCAGGGGGTAATGAAGCTTTCTTT
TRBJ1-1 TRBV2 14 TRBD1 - CASSNQGARTEAFF TGTGCCAGCAGCAACCAGGGGGCGCGCACTGAAGCTTTCTTT
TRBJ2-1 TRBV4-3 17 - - CASSDGWGGTRRDEQFF TGCGCCAGCAGCGACGGCTGGGGGGGGACACGTAGAGATGAGCAGTTCTTC
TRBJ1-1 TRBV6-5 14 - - CASSAPEQNTEAFF TGTGCCAGCAGTGCCCCGGAACAGAACACTGAAGCTTTCTTT
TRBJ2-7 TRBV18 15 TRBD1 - CASSHHRDSTSEQYF TGTGCCAGCTCACACCACCGGGACAGCACGTCCGAGCAGTACTTC
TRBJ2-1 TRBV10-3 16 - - CAISESGRLKYNEQFF TGTGCCATCAGTGAGTCAGGCCGTCTAAAATACAATGAGCAGTTCTTC
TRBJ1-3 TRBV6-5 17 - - CASSYLGWVGSGNTIYF TGTGCCAGCAGTTACTTGGGTTGGGTTGGCTCTGGAAACACCATATATTTT
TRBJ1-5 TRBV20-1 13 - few CSAREVIDQPQHF TGCAGTGCTAGAGAGGTTATAGATCAGCCCCAGCATTTT
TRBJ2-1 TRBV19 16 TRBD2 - CASSIDGTRIYNEQFF TGTGCCAGTAGTATAGACGGGACTAGAATCTACAATGAGCAGTTCTTC
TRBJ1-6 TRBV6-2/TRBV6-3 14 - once CATRRGRDNSPLHF TGTGCCACCAGAAGGGGACGGGATAATTCACCCCTCCACTTT
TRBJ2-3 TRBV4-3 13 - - CASSQDAPDTQYF TGCGCCAGCAGCCAAGACGCTCCAGATACGCAGTATTTT
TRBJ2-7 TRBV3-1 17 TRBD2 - CASSLETSGTSSYEQYF TGTGCCAGCAGCCTTGAGACTAGCGGGACGAGCTCCTACGAGCAGTACTTC
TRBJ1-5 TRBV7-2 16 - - CASSLVWGGSNQPQHF TGTGCCAGCAGCTTAGTTTGGGGGGGTAGCAATCAGCCCCAGCATTTT
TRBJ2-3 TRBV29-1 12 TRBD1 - CSVRDRGDTQYF TGCAGCGTGCGAGACAGGGGGGATACGCAGTATTTT
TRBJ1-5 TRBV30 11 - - CAWSVRGPQHF TGTGCCTGGAGTGTAAGGGGGCCCCAGCATTTT
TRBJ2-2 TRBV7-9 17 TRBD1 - CASSPPALYTGAGELFF TGTGCCAGCAGCCCCCCGGCCCTTTACACAGGGGCCGGGGAGCTGTTTTTT
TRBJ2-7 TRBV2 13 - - CASSRDTGYEQYF TGTGCCAGCAGTCGGGACACCGGCTACGAGCAGTACTTC
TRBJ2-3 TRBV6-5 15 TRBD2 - CASSYSKGGTDTQYF TGTGCCAGCAGTTACTCGAAGGGAGGGACAGATACGCAGTATTTT
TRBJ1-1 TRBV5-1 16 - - CASSSALQGPTTEAFF TGCGCCAGCAGCTCGGCTCTACAGGGCCCCACCACTGAAGCTTTCTTT
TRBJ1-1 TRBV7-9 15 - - CASSLDGVGRTEAFF TGTGCCAGCAGCTTAGACGGGGTTGGGAGGACTGAAGCTTTCTTT
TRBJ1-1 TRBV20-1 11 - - CRIRGDTEAFF TGCAGGATACGGGGGGACACTGAAGCTTTCTTT
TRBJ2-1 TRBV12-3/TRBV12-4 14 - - CASSHGEDYNEQFF TGTGCCAGCAGCCACGGGGAGGACTACAATGAGCAGTTCTTC